The 25 T cell receptor beta chains listed next were all sequenced from one sample in a study of cytomegalovirus exposure and HLA in healthy donors. Researchers ran the PCR with 60 Vbeta and 13 Jbeta primers. Measured with immunoSEQ multiplex PCR; TCRdb has only the in-frame clones, and not every one. The table lists 120,000 to 150,000 clones, about 80% of them singletons. The sequencing input was PBMCs. These receptors were collected from a woman aged 40-49 years in good health and CMV-seropositive.

The V and J genes are TRBV5-6 and TRBJ2-7; 11 nucleotides match TRBD1. CDR3 length: 14 amino acids. With V trimmed by 8 bases and J by 4 bases, 8 bases remained unmatched. Germline V gene data show CDR1 as SGHDT and CDR2 as YYEEEE. The CDR3 is CASRDRGKPYEQYF. CDR3 nucleotides: TGTGCCAGTAGGGACAGGGGGAAACCTTACGAGCAGTACTTC.

In its sample, this clone was seen a few times. The chain combines TRBV5-5 with TRBJ2-2, with D hard to call. Trimming stripped 3 bases from V and 6 bases from J, with 12 bases between. The CDR3 contains 14 residues. The germline CDR1 and CDR2 sequences are SGHKS and YYEKEE (reference sequence). The CDR3 DNA is TGTGCCAGCAGCTCCCTAGGTATTGCCGGGGAGCTGTTTTTT. Amino acid sequence: CASSSLGIAGELFF.

There are a few counts of this clone. The chain uses TRBV5-1 and TRBJ1-1; D gene ambiguous. V gave up 0 bases and J gave up 4 bases, with 10 bases separating them. Per germline, CDR1 SGHRS and CDR2 YFSETQ. The CDR3 has 14 amino acids. This CDR3 is CASSLAPEGTEAFF. The DNA for the CDR3 is TGCGCCAGCAGCTTGGCCCCGGAGGGCACTGAAGCTTTCTTT.

As DNA, the CDR3 is TGTGCCAGCCCCGGTGAGCGGACTGAAGCTTTCTTT. This encodes CASPGERTEAFF. The V and J genes are TRBV27 and TRBJ1-1; D remains ambiguous. The V end was cut by 8 bases, the J end by 5 bases, with 12 bases between. CDR1 is MNHEY and CDR2 is SMNVEV in the germline V gene (reference sequence). There are 12 residues in the CDR3.

The chain couples TRBV5-1 to TRBJ2-1, with D tentatively TRBD2 (6 bases). This CDR3 is 15 amino acids long. Trimming shortened V by 1 base and J by 4 bases, and 12 bases separated the two germline ends. The germline CDR1 and CDR2 sequences are SGHRS and YFSETQ. CDR3 region: CASSLTSLTYNEQFF. CDR3 in DNA: TGCGCCAGCAGCTTGACTAGCCTGACGTACAATGAGCAGTTCTTC. The entire variable domain, with the rest obtained from reference TRBV5-1 and TRBJ2-1, is as follows: KAGVTQTPRYLIKTRGQQVTLSCSPISGHRSVSWYQQTPGQGLQFLFEYFSETQRNKGNFPGRFSGRQFSNSRSEMNVSTLELGDSALYLCASSLTSLTYNEQFFGPGTRLTVL.

V gene TRBV10-2 combines with J gene TRBJ2-6; D remains ambiguous. Trimming took 1 base from V and 0 from J, leaving 10 bases between them. The CDR3 runs 17 residues. Germline CDR1 and CDR2: WSHSY and SAAADI. CDR3 sequence: CASSEFPGPSGANVLTF. The CDR3 DNA reads TGCGCCAGCAGTGAGTTCCCAGGTCCCTCTGGGGCCAACGTCCTGACTTTC.

This chain connects TRBV5-1 to TRBJ2-5, with 9 nucleotides matching TRBD1. This CDR3 contains 14 residues. V gave up 2 bases and J gave up 1 base; unmatched junction bases: 0. The V gene's germline CDR1 is SGHRS and CDR2 YFSETQ. The CDR3 protein is CASSLQGAQETQYF. CDR3 coding DNA: TGCGCCAGCAGCTTACAGGGGGCCCAAGAGACCCAGTACTTC.

The chain employs TRBV18 and TRBJ2-1; 7 bases are a match to TRBD1. CDR3 size: 13 residues. Germline values: CDR1 KGHSH, CDR2 LQKENI. The V segment lost 4 bases and the J segment 8 bases; nucleotides outside the gene matches: 5. The CDR3 sequence: CASSRQGLDEQFF. The CDR3 DNA sequence: TGTGCCAGCTCACGACAGGGTCTGGATGAGCAGTTCTTC.

This clone was observed a handful of times. The V gene is TRBV7-2, the J gene TRBJ2-7; TRBD2 matches at 9 bases. There are 15 residues in the CDR3. In germline, CDR1 is SGHTA, CDR2 FQGNSA. V was clipped by 0 bases and J by 7 bases; unmatched bases: 7. CDR3 DNA: TGTGCCAGCAGCTTAGCCCGCGGGAGGGCTCGGGAGCAGTACTTC. Protein: CASSLARGRAREQYF.

This chain uses TRBV27 with TRBJ2-1; 12 bases agree with TRBD2. J lost 2 bases, V lost 4 bases, and 12 bases had no gene match. In germline, CDR1 is MNHEY, CDR2 SMNVEV (reference sequence). The CDR3 extends over 19 amino acids. For the CDR3, the DNA is TGTGCCAGCAGTTACCTGACTAGCGGGAGCCCCCCCGCCTACAATGAGCAGTTCTTC. Residues: CASSYLTSGSPPAYNEQFF.

The chain joins TRBV11-1 to TRBJ2-3; D is unresolved. Deletions cut 2 bases from V and 5 bases from J, with 5 bases between. Germline values: CDR1 SGHAT, CDR2 FQDESV (reference sequence). The CDR3 extends over 12 amino acids. The CDR3 sequence: CASSLQQDTQYF. In nucleotides, the CDR3 is TGTGCCAGCAGCTTACAACAAGATACGCAGTATTTT.

The rearrangement uses TRBV28 and TRBJ2-1, with D possibly TRBD1 on 6 matching bases. The CDR3 loop spans 14 amino acids. Germline CDR1 reads MDHEN; CDR2 reads SYDVKM. V lost 7 bases to trimming and J lost 6 bases, with 16 bases between them. The CDR3 sequence: CASTSGALVNEQFF. The CDR3 DNA reads as TGTGCCAGCACCTCAGGGGCCCTGGTCAATGAGCAGTTCTTC. Drawing the rest from reference TRBV28 and TRBJ2-1, the complete variable domain is DVKVTQSSRYLVKRTGEKVFLECVQDMDHENMFWYRQDPGLGLRLIYFSYDVKMKEKGDIPEGYSVSREKKERFSLILESASTNQTSMYLCASTSGALVNEQFFGPGTRLTVL.

The V call is TRBV18, the J call TRBJ2-7, with D possibly TRBD1 on 5 matching bases. Trimming left V 3 bases short and J 2 bases short, with 11 bases between. Germline loops: CDR1 KGHSH, CDR2 LQKENI. The CDR3 loop spans 14 amino acids. The CDR3 protein is CASSPRGHAYEQYF. DNA of the CDR3: TGTGCCAGCTCACCTCGAGGACATGCCTACGAGCAGTACTTC.

This chain links TRBV2 with TRBJ2-1; a possible D gene is TRBD2 (5 bases). Per the germline V gene, CDR1 is SNHLY and CDR2 is FYNNEI. Trimming stripped 8 bases from V and 1 base from J, with 21 bases between. The CDR3 totals 17 residues. The CDR3 DNA follows: TGTGCCAGCGACTCCTTTGTCGGGGATCGTTCCTACAATGAGCAGTTCTTC. This encodes CASDSFVGDRSYNEQFF.

V gene TRBV5-1 combines with J gene TRBJ1-5; 8 nucleotides align to TRBD1. Germline trimming cut 0 bases from V and 3 bases from J; bases unmatched to any gene: 5. This CDR3 comprises 16 residues. Germline lookup yields CDR1 SGHRS and CDR2 YFSETQ. Here the CDR3 DNA reads TGCGCCAGCAGCTTGGACGGGACAGGTTACAATCAGCCCCAGCATTTT. It yields the protein CASSLDGTGYNQPQHF. The full variable domain, in which reference TRBV5-1 and TRBJ1-5 provide the parts outside the CDR3, is KAGVTQTPRYLIKTRGQQVTLSCSPISGHRSVSWYQQTPGQGLQFLFEYFSETQRNKGNFPGRFSGRQFSNSRSEMNVSTLELGDSALYLCASSLDGTGYNQPQHFGDGTRLSIL.

This clone has more than one count but fewer than ten. The chain links TRBV7-9 to TRBJ2-7; 7 positions match TRBD1. Germline assignment: CDR1 SEHNR and CDR2 FQNEAQ (reference sequence). The J segment lost 6 bases and the V segment lost 3 bases, leaving 11 bases of the junction unmatched. The CDR3 runs 15 residues. In DNA, the CDR3 is TGTGCCAGCAGCTTTAGGACCGACAGGGTAGGCGAGCAGTACTTC. This sequence encodes CASSFRTDRVGEQYF.

This clone was found a few times. This chain connects TRBV6-5 to TRBJ1-1; perhaps TRBD1 as D (5 bases). CDR1 and CDR2 from the germline V gene are MNHEY and SVGAGI. The CDR3 consists of 12 residues. The V gene lost 8 bases and the J gene lost 7 bases, with 14 bases spanning the gap. The chain's CDR3 is CASLSAGFEAFF. Written as DNA, the CDR3 is TGTGCCAGCCTTTCCGCAGGGTTTGAAGCTTTCTTT.

The gene calls are TRBV6-6 and TRBJ2-5, with D unresolved. The V end lost 6 bases, the J end lost 0 bases, and 14 bases lay between the germline ends. Germline CDR1 MNHNY, CDR2 SVGAGI (reference sequence). The CDR3 runs 15 residues. DNA for the CDR3: TGTGCCAGCAGACGACCGGGTCAGTACCAAGAGACCCAGTACTTC. Translation gives CASRRPGQYQETQYF.

The DNA of the CDR3 is TGTGCCAGCAGCTTAGTTCCCCTAGCTACCCCAGAGACCCAGTACTTC. This encodes CASSLVPLATPETQYF. This sequence joins TRBV7-8 and TRBJ2-5; tentatively, D is TRBD2 (5 bases). V lost 1 base and J 4 bases, leaving 16 bases between the germline ends. Germline V gives CDR1 SGHVS, CDR2 FQNEAQ. The CDR3 is 16 residues long.

V usage is TRBV19 and J usage is TRBJ2-3; 13 nucleotides line up with TRBD2. CDR3 length: 18 amino acids. V was pared by 1 base and J by 5 bases, with 9 bases of the junction left unmatched. CDR1 is LNHDA and CDR2 is SQIVND in the germline V gene (reference sequence). In DNA, the CDR3 is TGTGCCAGTAGTATAGGTCGGACTAGCGGGAGTATAGGAGATACGCAGTATTTT. The encoded protein is CASSIGRTSGSIGDTQYF.

The chain joins TRBV6-5 to TRBJ2-1; 7 positions agree with TRBD2. After removal of 8 bases from V and 10 bases from J, the junction contained 14 bases not matched to a gene. Looked up from germline, CDR1 is MNHEY and CDR2 is SVGAGI. There are 14 residues in the CDR3. The CDR3 is CASRWGLRAKEQFF. The CDR3 region has the DNA TGTGCCAGCCGGTGGGGACTACGGGCCAAAGAGCAGTTCTTC.

The chain couples TRBV30 to TRBJ2-7; TRBD1 agrees at 11 bases. Losses at the gene ends were 2 bases for V and 5 bases for J; bases not matched to a gene: 5. This CDR3 contains 14 residues. From germline, CDR1 is GTSNPN and CDR2 SVGIG (reference sequence). CDR3 loop: CAWSWGTGGDEQYF. The CDR3 DNA is TGTGCCTGGAGTTGGGGGACAGGGGGAGACGAGCAGTACTTC.

This clone was counted between two and nine times. The genes are TRBV29-1 and TRBJ2-1; D is possibly TRBD1 (6 bases). Trimming took off 7 bases at V and 4 bases at J, with 11 bases between the two ends. The CDR3 is made up of 12 amino acids. Germline CDR1 is SQVTM and CDR2 is ANQGSEA. The CDR3 DNA reads as TGCAGCGGCCAAGGGGGATACAATGAGCAGTTCTTC. This translates into CSGQGGYNEQFF.

There are a few counts of this clone. V gene TRBV29-1 combines with J gene TRBJ1-3; 10 bases line up with TRBD1. The CDR3 contains 13 residues. Germline CDR1 and CDR2: SQVTM and ANQGSEA. J gave up 4 bases and V 6 bases, and 3 bases lay outside the gene matches. The CDR3 bases are TGCAGCGTAGAGACAGGGGGCGGAAACACCATATATTTT. Encoded protein: CSVETGGGNTIYF. Full variable domain (remainder filled in from reference TRBV29-1 and TRBJ1-3): SAVISQKPSRDICQRGTSLTIQCQVDSQVTMMFWYRQQPGQSLTLIATANQGSEATYESGFVIDKFPISRPNLTFSTLTVSNMSPEDSSIYLCSVETGGGNTIYFGEGSWLTVV.

This chain links TRBV7-9 with TRBJ2-1; 7 nucleotides line up with TRBD2. The CDR3 is 16 residues long. Germline V lookup: CDR1 SEHNR, CDR2 FQNEAQ (reference sequence). V shed 5 bases, J shed 2 bases, and the junction held 9 bases outside the gene matches. CDR3 amino acids: CASSSGAVIAYNEQFF. CDR3 DNA: TGTGCCAGCAGCAGCGGGGCCGTAATAGCCTACAATGAGCAGTTCTTC.